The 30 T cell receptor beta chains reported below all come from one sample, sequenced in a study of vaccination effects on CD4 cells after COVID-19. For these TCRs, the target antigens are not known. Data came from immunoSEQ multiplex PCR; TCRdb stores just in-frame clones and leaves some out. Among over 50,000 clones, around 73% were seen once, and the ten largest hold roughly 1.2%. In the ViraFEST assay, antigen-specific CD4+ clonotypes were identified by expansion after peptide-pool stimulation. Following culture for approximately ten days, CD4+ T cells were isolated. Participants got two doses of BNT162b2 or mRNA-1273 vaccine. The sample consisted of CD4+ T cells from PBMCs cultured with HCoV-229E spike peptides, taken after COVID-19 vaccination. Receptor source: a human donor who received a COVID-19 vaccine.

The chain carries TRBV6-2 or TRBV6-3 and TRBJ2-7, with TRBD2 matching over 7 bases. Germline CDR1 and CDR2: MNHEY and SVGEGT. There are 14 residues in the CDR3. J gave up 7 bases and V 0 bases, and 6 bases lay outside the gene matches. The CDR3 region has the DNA TGTGCCAGCAGTTACTCGAATCGGGGAGGGGAGCAGTACGTC. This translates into CASSYSNRGGEQYV.

The CDR3 DNA reads as TGTGCCACCAGCAGAGATAGGGAACCAATCTATCAGCCCCAGCATTTT. This translates into CATSRDREPIYQPQHF. The chain carries TRBV15 and TRBJ1-5; D gene unclear. V was pared by 0 bases and J by 5 bases, with 14 bases between. Per germline, CDR1 LNHNV and CDR2 YYDKDF (reference sequence). This CDR3 is built from 16 residues.

The DNA of the CDR3 is TGCGCCAGCAGCGTTACGGACGGATTGGTAGGGGAGCTGTTTTTT. This sequence encodes CASSVTDGLVGELFF. The rearrangement links TRBV5-1 to TRBJ2-2; D is ambiguous. This CDR3 has 15 residues. Looked up from germline, CDR1 is SGHRS and CDR2 is YFSETQ. The V end lost 4 bases, the J end lost 8 bases, and 18 bases lay between the germline ends.

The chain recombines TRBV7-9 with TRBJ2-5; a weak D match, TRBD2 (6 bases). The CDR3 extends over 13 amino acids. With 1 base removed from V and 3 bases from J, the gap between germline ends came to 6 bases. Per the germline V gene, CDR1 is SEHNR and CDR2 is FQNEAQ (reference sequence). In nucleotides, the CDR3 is TGTGCCAGCAGCTTAGGCGGGGAAGAGACCCAGTACTTC. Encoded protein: CASSLGGEETQYF.

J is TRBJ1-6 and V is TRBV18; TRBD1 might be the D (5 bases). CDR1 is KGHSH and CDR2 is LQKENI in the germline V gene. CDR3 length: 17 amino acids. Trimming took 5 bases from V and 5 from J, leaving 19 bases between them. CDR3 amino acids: CASSSYGGTVNNSPLHF. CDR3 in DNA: TGTGCCAGCTCATCCTATGGAGGGACGGTGAATAATTCACCCCTCCACTTT.

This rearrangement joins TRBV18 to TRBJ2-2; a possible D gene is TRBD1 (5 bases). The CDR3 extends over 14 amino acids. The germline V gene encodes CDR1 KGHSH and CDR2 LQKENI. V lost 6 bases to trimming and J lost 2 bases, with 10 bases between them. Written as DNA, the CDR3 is TGTGCCAGCTCGTGGACACTTAACACCGGGGAGCTGTTTTTT. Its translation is CASSWTLNTGELFF.

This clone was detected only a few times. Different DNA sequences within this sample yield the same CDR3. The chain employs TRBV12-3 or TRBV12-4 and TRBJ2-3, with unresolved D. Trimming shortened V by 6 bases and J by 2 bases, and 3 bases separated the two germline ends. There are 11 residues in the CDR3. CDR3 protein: CASSLTDTQYF. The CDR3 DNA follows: TGTGCCAGCAGCCTCACAGATACGCAGTATTTT.

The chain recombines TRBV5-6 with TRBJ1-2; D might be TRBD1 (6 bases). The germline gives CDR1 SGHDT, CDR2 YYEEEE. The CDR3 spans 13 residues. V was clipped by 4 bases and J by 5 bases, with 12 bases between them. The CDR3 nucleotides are TGTGCCAGCAGCCAGGACAGAGTGTATGGCTACACCTTC. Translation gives CASSQDRVYGYTF.

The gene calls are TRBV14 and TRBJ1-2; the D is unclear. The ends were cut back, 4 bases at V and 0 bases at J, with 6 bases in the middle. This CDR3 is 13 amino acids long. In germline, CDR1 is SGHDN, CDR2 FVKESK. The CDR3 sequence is CASSPRANYGYTF. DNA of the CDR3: TGTGCCAGCAGCCCGAGAGCTAACTATGGCTACACCTTC.

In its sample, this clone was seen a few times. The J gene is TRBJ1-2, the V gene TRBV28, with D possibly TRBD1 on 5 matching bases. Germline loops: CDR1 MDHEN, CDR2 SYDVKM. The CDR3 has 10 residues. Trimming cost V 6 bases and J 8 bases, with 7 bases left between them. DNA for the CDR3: TGTGCCAGCAGGGGGCCCGGCTACACCTTC. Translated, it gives CASRGPGYTF.

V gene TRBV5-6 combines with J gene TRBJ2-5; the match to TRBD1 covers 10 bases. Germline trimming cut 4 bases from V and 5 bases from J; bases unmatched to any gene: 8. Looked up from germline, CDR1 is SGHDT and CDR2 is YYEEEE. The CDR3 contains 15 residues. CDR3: CASSHLGTGVETQYF. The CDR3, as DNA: TGTGCCAGCAGCCACCTTGGGACAGGGGTCGAGACCCAGTACTTC.

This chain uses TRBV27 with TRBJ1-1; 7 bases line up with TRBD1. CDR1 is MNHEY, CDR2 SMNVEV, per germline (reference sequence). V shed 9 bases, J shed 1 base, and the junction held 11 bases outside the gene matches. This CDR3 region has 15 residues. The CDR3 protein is CASQTTAGGNTEAFF. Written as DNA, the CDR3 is TGTGCCAGTCAAACCACCGCAGGGGGGAACACTGAAGCTTTCTTT.

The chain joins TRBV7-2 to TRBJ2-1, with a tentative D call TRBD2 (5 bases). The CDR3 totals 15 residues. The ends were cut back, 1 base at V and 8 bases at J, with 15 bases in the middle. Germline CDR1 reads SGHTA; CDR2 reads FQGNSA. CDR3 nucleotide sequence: TGTGCCAGCAGCTTAGTGCCTCCTCCGAGGGATGAGCAGTTCTTC. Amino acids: CASSLVPPPRDEQFF.

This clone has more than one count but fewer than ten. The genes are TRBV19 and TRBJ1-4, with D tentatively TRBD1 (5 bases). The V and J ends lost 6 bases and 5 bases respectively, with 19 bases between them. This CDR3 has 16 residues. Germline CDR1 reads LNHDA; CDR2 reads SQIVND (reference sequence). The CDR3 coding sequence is TGTGCCAGTAGGGGCCGGTTGGGGCTGATAAATGAAAAACTGTTTTTT. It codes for CASRGRLGLINEKLFF.

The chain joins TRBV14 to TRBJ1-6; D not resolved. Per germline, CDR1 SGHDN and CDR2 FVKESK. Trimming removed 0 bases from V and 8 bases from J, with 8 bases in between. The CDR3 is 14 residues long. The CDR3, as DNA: TGTGCCAGCAGCCAAGAGCAGACCTATTCACCCCTCCACTTT. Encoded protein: CASSQEQTYSPLHF.

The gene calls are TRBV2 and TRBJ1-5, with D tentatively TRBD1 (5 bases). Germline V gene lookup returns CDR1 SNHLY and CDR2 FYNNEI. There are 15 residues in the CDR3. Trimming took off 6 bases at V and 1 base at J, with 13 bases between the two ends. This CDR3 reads CASRGSTASNQPQHF. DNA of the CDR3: TGTGCCAGCAGGGGCTCGACAGCGAGCAATCAGCCCCAGCATTTT.

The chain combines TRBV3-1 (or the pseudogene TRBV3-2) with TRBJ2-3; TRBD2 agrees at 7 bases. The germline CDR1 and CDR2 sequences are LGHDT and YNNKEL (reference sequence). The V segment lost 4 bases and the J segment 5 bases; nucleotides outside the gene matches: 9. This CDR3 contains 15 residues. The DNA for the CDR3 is TGTGCCAGCAGCCCCGCCGGCGGGGGAGTAGATACGCAGTATTTT. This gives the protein CASSPAGGGVDTQYF.

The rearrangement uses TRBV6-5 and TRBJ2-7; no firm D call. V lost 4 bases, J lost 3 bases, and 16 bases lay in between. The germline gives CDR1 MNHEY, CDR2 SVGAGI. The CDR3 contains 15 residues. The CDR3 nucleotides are TGTGCCAGCAGTTCTCTTACCCGGGTTGGCTACGAGCAGTACGTC. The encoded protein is CASSSLTRVGYEQYV.

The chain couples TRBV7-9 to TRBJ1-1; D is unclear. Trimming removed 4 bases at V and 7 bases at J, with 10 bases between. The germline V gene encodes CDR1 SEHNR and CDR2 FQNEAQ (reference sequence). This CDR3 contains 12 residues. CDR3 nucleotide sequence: TGTGCCAGCAGCTCACACGGCGATGAAGCTTTCTTT. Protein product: CASSSHGDEAFF.

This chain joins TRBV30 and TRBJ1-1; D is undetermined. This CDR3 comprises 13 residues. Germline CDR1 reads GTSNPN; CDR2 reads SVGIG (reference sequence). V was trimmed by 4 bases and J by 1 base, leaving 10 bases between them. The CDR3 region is CAWKSRRNTEAFF. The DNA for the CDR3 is TGTGCCTGGAAAAGCAGACGGAACACTGAAGCTTTCTTT.

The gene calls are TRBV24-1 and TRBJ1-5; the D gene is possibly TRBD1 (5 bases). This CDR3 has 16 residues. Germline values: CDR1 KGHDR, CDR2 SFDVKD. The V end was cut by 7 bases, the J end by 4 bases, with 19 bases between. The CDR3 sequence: CATSDSVGALNQPQHF. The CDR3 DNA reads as TGTGCCACCAGCGACTCCGTAGGGGCACTTAATCAGCCCCAGCATTTT.

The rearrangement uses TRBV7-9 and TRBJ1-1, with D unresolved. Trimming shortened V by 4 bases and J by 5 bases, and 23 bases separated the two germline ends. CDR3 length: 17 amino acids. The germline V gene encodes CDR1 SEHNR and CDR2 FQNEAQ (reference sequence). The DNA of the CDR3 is TGTGCCAGCAGCTCACCTGGAGGAAACATAGGCGGGACTGAAGCTTTCTTT. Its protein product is CASSSPGGNIGGTEAFF.

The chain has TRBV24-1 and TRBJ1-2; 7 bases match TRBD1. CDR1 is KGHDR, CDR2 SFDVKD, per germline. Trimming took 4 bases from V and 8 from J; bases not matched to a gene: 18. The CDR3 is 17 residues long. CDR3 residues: CATSDTKSGQPGPGYTF. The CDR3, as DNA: TGTGCCACCAGTGACACTAAATCGGGACAGCCAGGACCCGGCTACACCTTC.

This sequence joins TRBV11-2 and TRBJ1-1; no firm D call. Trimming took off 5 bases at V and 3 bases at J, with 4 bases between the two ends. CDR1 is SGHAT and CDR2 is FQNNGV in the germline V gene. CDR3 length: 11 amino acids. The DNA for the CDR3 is TGTGCCAGCAGCCAATACACTGAAGCTTTCTTT. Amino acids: CASSQYTEAFF.

CDR3 region: CASSPGQETYNEQFF. In DNA, the CDR3 is TGTGCCAGCTCACCAGGGCAGGAGACGTACAATGAGCAGTTCTTC. J is TRBJ2-1 and V is TRBV18, with D hard to call. V lost 2 bases to trimming and J lost 4 bases, with 12 bases between them. The CDR3 spans 15 residues. Germline-derived CDR1 and CDR2 are KGHSH and LQKENI.

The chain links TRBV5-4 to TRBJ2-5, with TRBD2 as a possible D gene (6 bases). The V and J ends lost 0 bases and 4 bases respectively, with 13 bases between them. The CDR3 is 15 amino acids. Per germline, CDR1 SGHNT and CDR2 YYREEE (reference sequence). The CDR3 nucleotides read TGTGCCAGCAGCTTGGGAGGCCGGGGGTCAGAGACCCAGTACTTC. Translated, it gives CASSLGGRGSETQYF.

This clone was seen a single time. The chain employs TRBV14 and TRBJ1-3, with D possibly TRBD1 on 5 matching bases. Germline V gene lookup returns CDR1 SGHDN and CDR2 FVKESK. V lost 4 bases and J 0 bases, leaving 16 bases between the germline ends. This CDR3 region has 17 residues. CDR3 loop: CASSPLGLPNSGNTIYF. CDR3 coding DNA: TGTGCCAGCAGCCCTTTGGGACTTCCCAACTCTGGAAACACCATATATTTT.

Here the CDR3 DNA reads TGTGCCAGCTCACCACAGGGGTACAATGAGCAGTTCTTC. Translation: CASSPQGYNEQFF. The J gene is TRBJ2-1, the V gene TRBV18, with D tentatively TRBD1 (5 bases). CDR3 length: 13 amino acids. The V gene lost 1 base and the J gene lost 4 bases, with 5 bases spanning the gap. Germline-derived CDR1 and CDR2 are KGHSH and LQKENI. Complete variable domain (other parts from reference TRBV18 and TRBJ2-1): NAGVMQNPRHLVRRRGQEARLRCSPMKGHSHVYWYRQLPEEGLKFMVYLQKENIIDESGMPKERFSAEFPKEGPSILRIQQVVRGDSAAYFCASSPQGYNEQFFGPGTRLTVL.

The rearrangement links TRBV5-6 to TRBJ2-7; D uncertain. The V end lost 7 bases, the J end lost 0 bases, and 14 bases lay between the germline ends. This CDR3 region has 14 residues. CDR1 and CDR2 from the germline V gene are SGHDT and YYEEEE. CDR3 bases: TGTGCCAGCTCGAAACCCGTGAACTCCTACGAGCAGTACGTC. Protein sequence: CASSKPVNSYEQYV.

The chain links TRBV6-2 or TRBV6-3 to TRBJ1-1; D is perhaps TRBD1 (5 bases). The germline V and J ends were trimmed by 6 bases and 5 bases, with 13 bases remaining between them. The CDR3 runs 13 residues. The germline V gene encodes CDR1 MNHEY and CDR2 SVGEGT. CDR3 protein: CASSRSGTTEAFF. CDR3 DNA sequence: TGTGCCAGCAGCCGCAGCGGGACTACTGAAGCTTTCTTT.